The T cell receptor beta chain described here comes from a study of T cell responses to AZD1222 COVID-19 vaccine. Libraries were prepared by immunoSEQ multiplex PCR; TCRdb keeps only in-frame clonotypes and omits some of them. Here the sample spans around 150,000 clones, approximately 95% being singletons. This clone has a single count. The source of this sequence is an adult who received the AZD1222 COVID-19 vaccine. Sequencing was performed on peripheral blood, taken 28 days after the second AZD1222 dose.

The CDR3 sequence: CATTDRNPKTFYGYTF. The CDR3 nucleotides read TGTGCCACGACCGACAGGAACCCGAAAACCTTCTATGGCTACACCTTC. The V gene is TRBV19, the J gene TRBJ1-2; D might be TRBD1 (6 bases). Germline values: CDR1 LNHDA, CDR2 SQIVND (reference sequence). CDR3 length: 16 amino acids. Trimming removed 10 bases at V and 4 bases at J, with 25 bases between.